The present T cell receptor (beta chain) was sequenced within a study of shared clonotypes between healthy human individuals. Study conclusions and caveats: Only blood was sampled; tissue repertoires likely differ.

Per germline, CDR1 SGHRS and CDR2 YFSETQ. The CDR3 has 15 residues. The ends were cut back, 4 bases at V and 0 bases at J, with 13 bases in the middle. Concerning this clone itself: Its antigen is unidentified.

The donors were adults (healthy and HIV-negative) with no recent acute infections or vaccinations. Investigators divided CD4+ cells into CD45RA+ naive and CD45RA-negative memory subsets. The assay ran at deep level. Profiling relied on immunoSEQ multiplex PCR, and the TCRdb table lists in-frame clones only, not all of them. The table has roughly 1,500,000 clones, 98% seen once. The sample comprised naive CD4+ T cells sorted from blood. Specified subset: CD45RA+ positively selected. The TCR was taken from a man aged 25-45 years in good health. The V gene is TRBV5-1, the J gene TRBJ1-1; D possibly corresponds to TRBD1 (5 bases). DNA for the CDR3: TGCGCCAGCAGCCCCAGGGAGCGTCTGAACACTGAAGCTTTCTTT. As protein: CASSPRERLNTEAFF.